The clone carrying this TCR beta chain was detected only once. CDR1 is SNHLY and CDR2 is FYNNEI in the germline V gene. The CDR3 extends over 14 amino acids. Trimming at V came to 10 bases and at J to 2 bases, leaving 5 bases not matched to a gene. This entry belongs to a study of OX40 agonist ivuxolimab in advanced cancers. Method: immunoSEQ multiplex PCR; TCRdb's copy keeps in-frame clones and lacks some. The data contain approximately 74,000 clones, over 60% of them singletons. The origin of this receptor is an adult with an advanced solid tumor such as melanoma, head and neck, liver or kidney cancer. V and J are TRBV2 and TRBJ2-3; 11 positions match TRBD2. Sequencing was performed on CD4+ or CD8+ T cells sorted from blood, taken in a trial of the OX40 agonist ivuxolimab. CDR3 loop: CATRLAGYTDTQYF. The CDR3 DNA is TGTGCCACCCGACTAGCGGGATACACAGATACGCAGTATTTT. The full variable domain, rest sourced from reference TRBV2 and TRBJ2-3, is EPEVTQTPSHQVTQMGQEVILRCVPISNHLYFYWYRQILGQKVEFLVSFYNNEISEKSEIFDDQFSVERPDGSNFTLKIRSTKLEDSAMYFCATRLAGYTDTQYFGPGTRLTVL.